This is a list of T cell receptor beta chains from one sample in a study of cytomegalovirus exposure and HLA in healthy donors. Profiling relied on immunoSEQ multiplex PCR, and the TCRdb table lists in-frame clones only, not all of them. The repertoire has fewer than 200,000 clones, 85% of them found once; the top ten carry more than 15%. The sequencing input was PBMCs. Receptors originate from a man between 18 and 35 years old in good health and CMV-seropositive. The CDR3 runs from the conserved cysteine through the conserved F or W. A D gene is named only where the DNA matches it firmly. Only some rows state a clone size, as once, few, many or a class for expanded clones.

TRBJ2-3 TRBV18 TRBD2 once CASSHTSASTDTQYF TGTGCCAGCTCACACACTAGCGCCAGCACAGATACGCAGTATTTT
TRBJ1-1 TRBV6-1 . . CASSTVGGSGEAFF TGTGCCAGCTCCACGGTAGGGGGAAGCGGTGAAGCTTTCTTT
TRBJ2-1 TRBV10-3 TRBD2 . CAISETSGLYNEQFF TGTGCCATCAGTGAGACTAGCGGACTCTACAATGAGCAGTTCTTC
TRBJ2-7 TRBV27 . . CASSLIGGEQYF TGTGCCAGCAGTTTAATCGGGGGCGAGCAGTACTTC
TRBJ2-1 TRBV29-1 TRBD1 . CSVEGTGGRNEQFF TGCAGCGTTGAAGGGACAGGGGGCCGGAATGAGCAGTTCTTC
TRBJ1-1 TRBV7-2 . . CASSYDSLGANTEAFF TGTGCCAGCAGCTATGACTCGCTGGGGGCGAACACTGAAGCTTTCTTT
TRBJ1-1 TRBV27 . . CASSLTGMNTEAFF TGTGCCAGCAGTTTAACGGGGATGAACACTGAAGCTTTCTTT
TRBJ2-2 TRBV7-9 . . CASRTGQNGELFF TGTGCCAGCAGGACGGGACAAAACGGGGAGCTGTTTTTT
TRBJ2-1 TRBV30 . . CAWSVYKNNEQFF TGTGCCTGGAGTGTTTATAAAAACAATGAGCAGTTCTTC
TRBJ1-2 TRBV5-5 TRBD1 . CASSYTGGDNYGYTF TGTGCCAGCAGCTATACAGGGGGTGATAACTATGGCTACACCTTC
TRBJ2-5 TRBV7-7 . . CASSSTGVLETQYF TGTGCCAGCAGCTCGACAGGCGTCCTGGAGACCCAGTACTTC
TRBJ2-5 TRBV5-1 TRBD2 . CASSLAGGQETQYF TGCGCCAGCAGCTTGGCGGGGGGGCAAGAGACCCAGTACTTC
TRBJ2-3 TRBV5-4 TRBD2 . CASSSLTLAGEADTQYF TGTGCCAGCAGCTCGCTGACACTAGCGGGAGAGGCAGATACGCAGTATTTT
TRBJ2-2 TRBV29-1 . . CSVEGGRGKSTGELFF TGCAGCGTTGAAGGGGGCAGGGGAAAGTCCACCGGGGAGCTGTTTTTT
TRBJ2-7 TRBV7-9 . once CASSPEGGAYEQYF TGTGCCAGCAGCCCCGAAGGGGGAGCCTACGAGCAGTACTTC
TRBJ2-2 TRBV11-1 . . CASSLRAGPQAGELFF TGTGCCAGCAGCTTACGCGCCGGTCCGCAGGCCGGGGAGCTGTTTTTT
TRBJ1-1 TRBV6-1 . . CASSVGTGGSEAFF TGTGCCAGCAGTGTAGGGACGGGGGGCTCTGAAGCTTTCTTT
TRBJ2-3 TRBV6-1 . once CASSEALLAATDTQYF TGTGCCAGCAGTGAAGCGCTCTTAGCGGCCACAGATACGCAGTATTTT
TRBJ1-2 TRBV19 TRBD1 . CASSSEPGQGALKDKHPNYGYTF TGTGCCAGTAGTAGCGAACCGGGACAGGGGGCCTTGAAAGATAAACACCCTAACTATGGCTACACCTTC
TRBJ2-7 TRBV7-9 . . CASSSDRNLYEQYF TGTGCCAGCAGCTCGGACAGAAACCTCTACGAGCAGTACTTC
TRBJ1-1 TRBV28 . once CASSRVNTEAFF TGTGCCAGTTCCAGGGTGAACACTGAAGCTTTCTTT
TRBJ2-7 TRBV4-2 . . CASSLEAKAGSYEQYF TGTGCCAGCAGCCTCGAGGCAAAAGCGGGCTCCTACGAGCAGTACTTC
TRBJ2-7 TRBV7-9 TRBD2 . CASSLVQAGAYEQYF TGTGCCAGCAGCTTGGTCCAAGCGGGGGCCTACGAGCAGTACTTC
TRBJ2-2 TRBV6-6 . . CASSYAAAGELFF TGTGCCAGCAGTTACGCGGCAGCCGGGGAGCTGTTTTTT
TRBJ1-2 TRBV6-1 . . CASSDPFSGLNYGYTF TGTGCCAGCAGTGACCCGTTTTCGGGACTAAACTATGGCTACACCTTC
TRBJ1-2 TRBV6-1 . . CASSEIGDTGYTF TGTGCCAGCAGTGAAATAGGGGATACTGGCTACACCTTC
TRBJ2-3 TRBV5-4 TRBD1 . CASSSRDREGTQYF TGTGCCAGCAGCTCCCGGGACAGGGAAGGTACGCAGTATTTT
TRBJ2-2 TRBV4-1 . many CASSQARLVTSGELFF TGCGCCAGCAGCCAAGCCCGACTAGTCACGTCCGGGGAGCTGTTTTTT
TRBJ2-7 TRBV5-5 TRBD1 . CASTPGTGVIYEQYF TGTGCCAGCACCCCCGGGACAGGGGTAATCTACGAGCAGTACTTC
TRBJ2-1 TRBV10-2 . . CASSAYSGVSYNEQFF TGCGCCAGCAGTGCCTACTCGGGAGTGTCCTACAATGAGCAGTTCTTC
TRBJ2-7 TRBV5-1 . . CASSLVGFPRGALHEQYF TGCGCCAGCAGCTTGGTGGGATTTCCTCGGGGGGCTCTCCACGAGCAGTACTTC
TRBJ2-7 TRBV28 TRBD2 . CASRTSGSSYEQYF TGTGCCAGTAGGACTAGCGGGAGCTCCTACGAGCAGTACTTC
TRBJ2-1 TRBV2 TRBD2 . CAGRPGLAEREMQFF TGTGCCGGCCGCCCGGGACTAGCGGAAAGAGAGATGCAGTTCTTC
TRBJ2-7 TRBV27 TRBD2 few CASSLWTSGTYEQYF TGTGCCAGCAGTTTATGGACTAGCGGGACCTACGAGCAGTACTTC
TRBJ2-1 TRBV27 . . CASSLSSGNEQFF TGTGCCAGCAGTTTATCTAGTGGCAATGAGCAGTTCTTC